This T cell receptor beta chain is drawn from a study of CD8+ T cells in alopecia areata. Study details: It was oral tofacitinib, at 5 to 10 mg twice daily, that treated patients received.

General study results and limits: A large proportion of expanded lesional clones were detected persisting in scalp and blood during tofacitinib.

Treatment given: oral pan-JAK inhibitor, 5-10 mg twice daily. Notes on this clone: The antigen is unknown.

Extraction and reverse transcription of RNA yielded cDNA as the sequencing template. Profiling relied on immunoSEQ multiplex PCR, and the TCRdb table lists in-frame clones only, not all of them. The sample includes more than 140,000 clones, about 86% of them seen just once. Germline CDR1 and CDR2: MGHRA and YSYEKL. Trimming took 5 bases from V and 2 from J; bases not matched to a gene: 11. There are 17 residues in the CDR3. The sample in question was CD8+ T cells sorted from blood, obtained at week 4, from a patient treated with tofacitinib. V is TRBV4-1 and J is TRBJ2-5; 10 bases are shared with TRBD2. This receptor was taken from a human donor with alopecia areata. CDR3 coding DNA: TGCGCCAGCAGCAGGACTAGCGGACCCCTGGGGCAAGAGACCCAGTACTTC. Amino acid sequence: CASSRTSGPLGQETQYF.